Below, 15 T cell receptor beta chains from the same sample are listed, as sequenced in a study of OX40 agonist ivuxolimab in advanced cancers. The protocol was immunoSEQ multiplex PCR, while the TCRdb copy is restricted to in-frame clones and leaves out a portion. The table lists around 60,000 clones, approximately 90% of them singletons, with 16% in the top ten. The sequencing used CD4+ or CD8+ T cells sorted from blood, collected in a trial of the OX40 agonist ivuxolimab. These receptors all come from an adult with an advanced solid tumor such as melanoma, head and neck, liver or kidney cancer.

The CDR3 region is CASSFRWSGDEQFF. In DNA, the CDR3 is TGTGCCAGCAGCTTCAGGTGGTCCGGGGATGAGCAGTTCTTC. The V gene is TRBV13, the J gene TRBJ2-1; D may be TRBD2 (5 bases). The CDR3 extends over 14 amino acids. Trimming left V 3 bases short and J 8 bases short, with 14 bases between. The germline gives CDR1 PRHDT, CDR2 FYEKMQ (reference sequence).

The chain recombines TRBV28 with TRBJ2-7, with D unclear. Trimming cost V 3 bases and J 2 bases, with 11 bases left between them. Germline CDR1 is MDHEN and CDR2 is SYDVKM. This CDR3 is built from 14 residues. The CDR3 spells CASSLGFLAYEQYF. CDR3 bases: TGTGCCAGCAGTTTGGGGTTTCTAGCCTACGAGCAGTACTTC.

Ten or more counts support this clone. The chain links TRBV14 to TRBJ2-7; no clear D gene. Germline CDR1 and CDR2: SGHDN and FVKESK. This CDR3 comprises 12 residues. V dropped 4 bases and J dropped 4 bases, with 8 bases sitting between them. For the CDR3, the DNA is TGTGCCAGCAGCCCCACTTATTACGAGCAGTACTTC. The encoded protein is CASSPTYYEQYF.

The chain has TRBV25-1 and TRBJ1-5; 10 positions agree with TRBD1. The CDR3 is made up of 14 amino acids. The V gene end was trimmed by 6 bases and the J gene end by 6 bases; junction bases not matched to a gene: 5. The germline CDR1 and CDR2 sequences are MGHDK and SYGVNS. CDR3 amino acids: CASRGTGAGQPQHF. The CDR3 DNA reads TGTGCCAGCAGGGGGACAGGGGCGGGTCAGCCCCAGCATTTT.

This rearrangement joins TRBV7-3 to TRBJ1-1, with D maybe TRBD1 (5 bases). The germline gives CDR1 SGHTA, CDR2 FQGTGA. This CDR3 is 15 amino acids long. Trimming shortened V by 5 bases and J by 4 bases, and 17 bases separated the two germline ends. The CDR3 bases are TGTGCCAGCAGCGCCCATCCAGGGCGGTTCACTGAAGCTTTCTTT. It yields the protein CASSAHPGRFTEAFF.

V and J are TRBV15 and TRBJ2-1, with TRBD2 matching 7 bases. CDR3 size: 13 residues. CDR1 and CDR2 (germline): LNHNV, YYDKDF (reference sequence). J gave up 5 bases and V 8 bases, and 6 bases lay outside the gene matches. DNA for the CDR3: TGTGCCACCGAAGCCCTAGCGGACAATGAGCAGTTCTTC. Its translation: CATEALADNEQFF.

V usage is TRBV5-1 and J usage is TRBJ2-7; no reliable D call. Germline V CDR1 and CDR2: SGHRS, YFSETQ. Trimming shortened V by 2 bases and J by 0 bases, and 9 bases separated the two germline ends. The CDR3 runs to 14 residues. This chain's CDR3 is CASSFTDPSYEQYF. The CDR3 DNA reads TGCGCCAGCAGCTTCACCGATCCCTCCTACGAGCAGTACTTC.

J is TRBJ2-6 and V is TRBV2; D is undetermined. Germline V gene sequence: CDR1 SNHLY, CDR2 FYNNEI. This CDR3 has 13 amino acids. CDR3 sequence (DNA): TGTGCACTCCGGGTCTCTGGGGCCAACGTCCTGACTTTC. Translated, it gives CALRVSGANVLTF.

The V gene is TRBV14, the J gene TRBJ2-5; D not resolved. The CDR3 is 14 amino acids. Germline loops: CDR1 SGHDN, CDR2 FVKESK. Trimming stripped 3 bases from V and 3 bases from J, with 11 bases between. The DNA for the CDR3 is TGTGCCAGCAGCCAGTGGTCAGGCAAAGAGACCCAGTACTTC. Translating gives CASSQWSGKETQYF.

This chain links TRBV19 with TRBJ1-5; D not resolved. This CDR3 contains 14 residues. Germline CDR1 and CDR2: LNHDA and SQIVND (reference sequence). The CDR3 here is CAKTGVSSNQPQHF. In nucleotides, the CDR3 is TGTGCAAAGACCGGGGTAAGTAGCAATCAGCCCCAGCATTTT.

The chain is built from TRBV6-1 and TRBJ1-3; D call uncertain. The germline CDR1 and CDR2 sequences are MNHNS and SASEGT. This CDR3 region has 15 residues. The V and J ends lost 8 bases and 0 bases respectively, with 14 bases between them. The CDR3, as DNA: TGTGCCAGCTGCTTCGGCGCCGTCTCTGGAAACACCATATATTTT. This translates into CASCFGAVSGNTIYF.

The chain couples TRBV28 to TRBJ1-2, with a weak D call TRBD1 (5 bases). The CDR3 sequence is 14 residues long. The V end was cut by 3 bases, the J end by 8 bases, with 16 bases between. Germline V gene sequence: CDR1 MDHEN, CDR2 SYDVKM. This CDR3 reads CASSLQGLAGGYTF. CDR3 sequence (DNA): TGTGCCAGCAGTTTGCAGGGCCTAGCTGGGGGCTACACCTTC.

The V gene is TRBV5-1, the J gene TRBJ1-4; D remains unclear. There are 15 residues in the CDR3. Looked up from germline, CDR1 is SGHRS and CDR2 is YFSETQ. V was cut by 4 bases and J by 7 bases, with 17 bases left in between. In nucleotides, the CDR3 is TGCGCCAGCAGCCGGCGACCCGGGGATGGTGAAAAACTGTTTTTT. Residues: CASSRRPGDGEKLFF.

V gene TRBV7-6 combines with J gene TRBJ1-1; D remains ambiguous. The CDR3 sequence is 17 residues long. Trimming shortened V by 1 base and J by 1 base, and 16 bases separated the two germline ends. Germline CDR1 reads SGHVS; CDR2 reads FNYEAQ. CDR3 nucleotides: TGTGCCAGCAGCTTAGAATCTGGCCCCGGAGGGAACACTGAAGCTTTCTTT. Protein sequence: CASSLESGPGGNTEAFF.

The rearrangement links TRBV28 to TRBJ1-4, with D possibly matching TRBD1 (5 bases). V lost 7 bases and J 6 bases, leaving 18 bases between the germline ends. The CDR3 spans 15 residues. From germline, CDR1 is MDHEN and CDR2 SYDVKM. CDR3 nucleotides: TGTGCCAGCAACGGCCCGCAGGGTGGATATGAAAAACTGTTTTTT. The encoded protein is CASNGPQGGYEKLFF.